The clone carrying this TCR beta chain was recorded a few times. These data are taken from a study of blood T cells in healthy people across ages. Sample-barcoded 5' priming and a J-beta primer mix drove a second PCR of 7 to 11 cycles. TCRdb called the 5' RACE reads again in MiXCR, with one record for every CDR3 protein. The sample includes over a million distinct CDR3 sequences, around 40% of them seen just once. In germline, CDR1 is SGHTA, CDR2 FQGNSA. The CDR3 length is 16 residues. Trimming shortened V by 1 base and J by 1 base, and 12 bases separated the two germline ends. The TCR originated in a woman younger than 30 in good health. This chain links TRBV7-2 with TRBJ2-3; D is ambiguous. Specimen: blood. Here the CDR3 DNA reads TGTGCCAGCAGCTTAGTCCTTGCCTCCCGCACAGATACGCAGTATTTT. This gives the protein CASSLVLASRTDTQYF. The complete variable domain, with remaining parts taken from reference TRBV7-2 and TRBJ2-3, reads GAGVSQSPSNKVTEKGKDVELRCDPISGHTALYWYRQSLGQGLEFLIYFQGNSAPDKSGLPSDRFSAERTGGSVSTLTIQRTQQEDSAVYLCASSLVLASRTDTQYFGPGTRLTVL.